The rows below give T cell receptor beta chains drawn from one sample of a study of cytomegalovirus exposure and HLA in healthy donors. Profiling relied on immunoSEQ multiplex PCR, and the TCRdb table lists in-frame clones only, not all of them. Across about 75,000 clones, the top ten clones capture 2.7% of the sample. Sample: PBMCs. The source is a man in his forties in good health and CMV-seronegative. Both conserved end residues are part of each CDR3. The D gene is left open where the match is weak.

V gene,D gene,J gene,CDR3 DNA,CDR3 protein
TRBV19,-,TRBJ2-5,TGTGCCAGTAGTCGGGCCGGGATTCAAGAGACCCAGTACTTC,CASSRAGIQETQYF
TRBV6-5,-,TRBJ2-1,TGTGCCAGCAGTTATCGGGACTACAATGAGCAGTTCTTC,CASSYRDYNEQFF
TRBV6-5,-,TRBJ2-7,TGTGCCAGCAGACAGACCCCACAGCCCTCTCTCGAGCAGTACTTC,CASRQTPQPSLEQYF
TRBV19,TRBD1,TRBJ1-5,TGTGCCAGTAGTAAGCCAGGAGGGACAGGGGGTATCAGCAATCAGCCCCAGCATTTT,CASSKPGGTGGISNQPQHF
TRBV7-9,-,TRBJ2-7,TGTAATACAGGGCGAGACTACGAGCAGTACTTC,CNTGRDYEQYF
TRBV7-6,TRBD2,TRBJ2-1,TGTGCCAGCAGCTCTTCCGGGACTAGCGGGGCCTACAATGAGCAGTTCTTC,CASSSSGTSGAYNEQFF
TRBV4-1,-,TRBJ2-1,TGCGCCAGCAGCCAAGATGATGGAGGGAATGAGCAGTTCTTC,CASSQDDGGNEQFF
TRBV27,-,TRBJ1-5,TGTGCCAGCAGTTTCGGAGGGGCGGGCAATCAGCCCCAGCATTTT,CASSFGGAGNQPQHF
TRBV27,TRBD1,TRBJ1-6,TGTGCCAGCAGTTTCCTAGGACAGGGGGTATCACCCCTCCACTTT,CASSFLGQGVSPLHF
TRBV5-1,-,TRBJ2-7,TGCGCCAGCAGCCGAGCGGGCTCCTCCTACGAGCAGTACTTC,CASSRAGSSYEQYF
TRBV4-1,TRBD1,TRBJ1-1,TGCGCCAGCAGCCAAGGGACAGGGTCTAGGCTAGACACTGAAGCTTTCTTT,CASSQGTGSRLDTEAFF
TRBV2,-,TRBJ2-1,TGTGCCAGCAGTGAAGTGGTGGGGGCAAAGGATGAGCAGTTCTTC,CASSEVVGAKDEQFF
TRBV11-2,-,TRBJ1-3,TGTGCCAGCAGCTCAGGGCTTGGCGGAAACACCATATATTTT,CASSSGLGGNTIYF
TRBV7-8,TRBD1,TRBJ1-1,TGTGCCAGCAGCTTAAGGGACAGGGGTATGAACACTGAAGCTTTCTTT,CASSLRDRGMNTEAFF
TRBV6-5,-,TRBJ2-2,TGTGCCAGATCCCTCGGCGGGGGCAACACCGGGGAGCTGTTTTTT,CARSLGGGNTGELFF
TRBV5-1,-,TRBJ2-7,TGCGCCAGCAGCTATGGGGGCGCATCCTACGAGCAGTACTTC,CASSYGGASYEQYF
TRBV29-1,TRBD1,TRBJ2-7,TGCAGCGTTGAGTCCAGGGGGTACGACGAGCAGTACTTC,CSVESRGYDEQYF
TRBV9,TRBD1,TRBJ1-4,TGTGCCAGCAGCCTCGGACAGGAAACTAATGAAAAACTGTTTTTT,CASSLGQETNEKLFF
TRBV10-2,-,TRBJ2-7,TGCGCCAGCAGTACAGGATACGAGCAGTACTTC,CASSTGYEQYF
TRBV12-5,TRBD2,TRBJ2-2,TGTGCTAGTGGCCAAACTAGCGGATCGAACACCGGGGAGCTGTTTTTT,CASGQTSGSNTGELFF
TRBV7-9,TRBD2,TRBJ2-3,TGTGCCAGCAGCTCTAGCGGGGGGGCGAAAGATACGCAGTATTTT,CASSSSGGAKDTQYF
TRBV19,-,TRBJ2-5,TGTGCCAGTAGTAAACAGATACAAGAGACCCAGTACTTC,CASSKQIQETQYF
TRBV5-5,-,TRBJ1-1,TGTGCCAGCAGCTCACTTCCGGGAGACTTGAACACTGAAGCTTTCTTT,CASSSLPGDLNTEAFF
TRBV18,-,TRBJ2-3,TGTGCCAGCTCACCGAACAGGGCCACAGATACGCAGTATTTT,CASSPNRATDTQYF
TRBV11-3,-,TRBJ1-2,TGTGCCAGCAGCCCCCAACCCCCTACAGTGAACTATGGCTACACCTTC,CASSPQPPTVNYGYTF
TRBV6-4,TRBD1,TRBJ1-4,TGTGCCAGCAGTAAGACCCACGGGACAGGAGATGAAAAACTGTTTTTT,CASSKTHGTGDEKLFF
TRBV9,-,TRBJ2-5,TGTGCCAGCAGCGCATCATTGTACCAAGAGACCCAGTACTTC,CASSASLYQETQYF
TRBV30,-,TRBJ1-1,TGTGCCTGGACCAGGGTATTGGCTCATGAAGCTTTCTTT,CAWTRVLAHEAFF
TRBV7-6,-,TRBJ1-4,TGTGCCAGCAGCTTATTCGGGGAAAAACTGTTTTTT,CASSLFGEKLFF
TRBV5-1,TRBD1,TRBJ1-4,TGCGCCAGCAGCTCCGGGACAGGGGAAGAAAAACTGTTTTTT,CASSSGTGEEKLFF
TRBV30,-,TRBJ1-1,TGTGCCTGGAGTCCACAGGGCCGGAACACTGAAGCTTTCTTT,CAWSPQGRNTEAFF
TRBV9,-,TRBJ2-7,TGTGCCAGCAGCGTGGACATCTCCTACGAGCAGTACTTC,CASSVDISYEQYF
TRBV6-6,TRBD1,TRBJ2-7,TGTGCCAGCAGTTCGGTGGGACAGAGCCTCTACGAGCAGTACTTC,CASSSVGQSLYEQYF
TRBV27,-,TRBJ2-2,TGTGCCAGCAGTTACTACACCGGGGAGCTGTTTTTT,CASSYYTGELFF
TRBV5-6,-,TRBJ1-6,TGTGCCAGCAGAGGACGTGGGAGCTCCTATAATTCACCCCTCCACTTT,CASRGRGSSYNSPLHF
TRBV23-1,-,TRBJ1-1,TGCGCCAGCAGTCAATCCCCCGGGACACCTCCCTCGGACACTGAAGCTTTCTTT,CASSQSPGTPPSDTEAFF
TRBV20-1,-,TRBJ2-5,TGCAGTGCTATGAGGGAGGAGACCCAGTACTTC,CSAMREETQYF
TRBV6-5,-,TRBJ1-3,TGTGCCAGCAGTTATAATGCTGGAAACACCATATATTTT,CASSYNAGNTIYF
TRBV10-2,-,TRBJ2-5,TGCGCCAGCAGTACCCCCCGGACTATCCAAGAGACCCAGTACTTC,CASSTPRTIQETQYF
TRBV9,-,TRBJ1-1,TGTGCCAGCAGCGCCCGGGACAAGAACACTGAAGCTTTCTTT,CASSARDKNTEAFF
TRBV6-5,-,TRBJ1-2,TGTGCCAGCAACAAGGGGCGCGACTATGGCTACACCTTC,CASNKGRDYGYTF
TRBV27,-,TRBJ2-1,TGTGCCAACCAAAGGAGCTCCTACAATGAGCAGTTCTTC,CANQRSSYNEQFF
TRBV7-6,-,TRBJ1-4,TGTGCCAGCAGCTTAGCGTCGAGCCGAGAAAAACTGTTTTTT,CASSLASSREKLFF
TRBV5-1,-,TRBJ1-6,TGCGCCAGCAGCTTACAGGGTATTGGTGATAATTCACCCCTCCACTTT,CASSLQGIGDNSPLHF
TRBV4-2,TRBD2,TRBJ2-7,TGTGCCAGCAGCCAAGACAAACTAGCGGGGACCAACCACGAGCAGTACTTC,CASSQDKLAGTNHEQYF
TRBV4-1,TRBD1,TRBJ1-1,TGCGCCAGCAGCCATAAGGGACAGGGTAACGCTTTCTTT,CASSHKGQGNAFF
TRBV10-2,TRBD1,TRBJ1-2,TGCGCCAGCAGTCCGGACAGGATCTATGGCTACACCTTC,CASSPDRIYGYTF